This T cell receptor beta chain was recorded in a study of metastatic and nonmetastatic thyroid tumors. Looking at the study overall: Comparison of repertoires was carried out across blood and tumor or nodule tissue from malignant and benign thyroid patients.

Authors' data handling: To classify distant metastasis in papillary thyroid cancer, a model was built from CDR3 differences across clinicopathological groups. From the PCR reads, TCRdb re-called clones with MiXCR. TCRdb's processing, not the authors', yielded these V and J calls. The sample has tens of thousands of clones; about 15% are singletons. Germline CDR1 and CDR2: SNHLY and FYNNEI. Trimming shortened V by 1 base and J by 0 bases, and 10 bases separated the two germline ends. The CDR3 length is 16 residues. This clone was observed at least ten times. All patients were untreated before thyroid surgery.

The genes are TRBV2 and TRBJ2-1; D is undetermined. The TCR was taken from a female donor with papillary thyroid cancer or a benign thyroid nodule (not recorded which). Some clones in this sample may be carry-over from other donors' samples. Sequencing was carried out using blood. CDR3 protein: CASSEEGLSSYNEQFF. The CDR3, as DNA: TGTGCCAGCAGTGAAGAGGGCCTTAGCTCCTACAATGAGCAGTTCTTC.